One and the same sample provided the 31 T cell receptor beta chains below, sequenced in a study of T cells after yellow fever vaccination. TCRdb recomputed calls from the 5' RACE reads with MiXCR, one row per CDR3 protein. This table holds some 340,000 distinct CDR3 sequences, approximately 4% found once. Sample: PBMCs, taken 5 days after the yellow fever booster vaccination. The origin of the receptors is a man between 18 and 35 years old who received the YFV17D yellow fever vaccine.

The chain couples TRBV24-1 to TRBJ1-5; D unclear. V was clipped by 1 base and J by 5 bases, with 11 bases between them. This CDR3 has 15 residues. Germline assignment: CDR1 KGHDR and CDR2 SFDVKD. The CDR3 region is CATSDFGVNDQPQHF. CDR3 in DNA: TGTGCCACCAGTGATTTCGGGGTGAACGATCAGCCCCAGCATTTT.

This clonotype was observed many times. One junction end disagrees with the germline gene, perhaps due to a read error. The rearrangement uses TRBV5-1 and TRBJ2-5, with 7 positions matching TRBD2. Germline CDR1 is SGHRS and CDR2 is YFSETQ. The CDR3 loop spans 13 amino acids. The CDR3 region has the DNA TGTGCCAGCAGCAGCGGGGTCGGAGAGACCCAGTACTTC. This translates into CASSSGVGETQYF.

This clonotype showed up just a few times. The chain links TRBV13 to TRBJ2-7; the match to TRBD2 covers 8 bases. Germline V gives CDR1 PRHDT, CDR2 FYEKMQ (reference sequence). CDR3 size: 16 residues. V was clipped by 4 bases and J by 2 bases; unmatched bases: 10. The CDR3 region has the DNA TGTGCCAGCAGCTCCCGGCTTAGCGGGACCCCCTACGAGCAGTACTTC. Translated, it gives CASSSRLSGTPYEQYF.

V is TRBV28 and J is TRBJ1-2; no clear D gene. In germline, CDR1 is MDHEN, CDR2 SYDVKM. The CDR3 is 14 residues long. V was pared by 5 bases and J by 8 bases, with 18 bases between. The CDR3 nucleotides read TGTGCCAGCAGTCCCCAAATAGGCAAATGGGGCTACACCTTC. It translates to CASSPQIGKWGYTF.

This clonotype turned up a few times. This chain connects TRBV12-3 or TRBV12-4 to TRBJ1-3; D is unclear. V lost 6 bases, J lost 4 bases, and 10 bases lay in between. This CDR3 is built from 13 residues. The CDR3 nucleotides read TGTGCCAGCAGCCCAATCAGGGGAAACACCATATATTTT. Translation gives CASSPIRGNTIYF.

J is TRBJ2-1 and V is TRBV5-1; perhaps TRBD2 as D (6 bases). V was clipped by 7 bases and J by 0 bases, with 8 bases between them. Germline CDR1 is SGHRS and CDR2 is YFSETQ. The CDR3 is 13 residues long. The CDR3 reads CASGEASYNEQFF. The CDR3 DNA sequence: TGCGCCAGCGGGGAGGCCTCCTACAATGAGCAGTTCTTC. Full variable domain (missing parts from reference TRBV5-1 and TRBJ2-1): KAGVTQTPRYLIKTRGQQVTLSCSPISGHRSVSWYQQTPGQGLQFLFEYFSETQRNKGNFPGRFSGRQFSNSRSEMNVSTLELGDSALYLCASGEASYNEQFFGPGTRLTVL.

The chain recombines TRBV4-3 with TRBJ2-2, with D tentatively TRBD1 (5 bases). The V end was cut by 3 bases, the J end by 5 bases, with 13 bases between. Germline V CDR1 and CDR2: LGHNA, YSLEER. This CDR3 is 15 amino acids long. The CDR3: CASSQSRGTTGELFF. CDR3 DNA sequence: TGCGCCAGCAGCCAGAGTAGGGGAACAACCGGGGAGCTGTTTTTT.

This clonotype was recorded many times. This CDR3 reads CTSSFTIAGEYEQYF. The CDR3 nucleotides are TGCACCAGCAGCTTCACTATAGCGGGGGAATACGAGCAGTACTTC. The chain combines TRBV1 with TRBJ2-7; the D call of TRBD2 is as the table states it, not checked on the DNA. TRBV1 represents a pseudogene. The CDR3 consists of 15 residues.

This clonotype was counted between two and nine times. The chain has TRBV3-1 and TRBJ2-6; D ambiguous. Trimming stripped 3 bases from V and 3 bases from J, with 3 bases between. Germline V lookup: CDR1 LGHDT, CDR2 YNNKEL (reference sequence). The CDR3 consists of 13 residues. DNA of the CDR3: TGTGCCAGCAGCCATTATGGGGCCAACGTCCTGACTTTC. Translation gives CASSHYGANVLTF.

The chain joins TRBV19 to TRBJ1-3; no clear D gene. Germline loops: CDR1 LNHDA, CDR2 SQIVND (reference sequence). V dropped 7 bases and J dropped 0 bases, with 10 bases sitting between them. The CDR3 runs to 14 residues. The CDR3 loop reads CASKDLYSGNTIYF. As DNA, the CDR3 is TGTGCCAGTAAGGATCTGTACTCTGGAAACACCATATATTTT.

This clonotype was observed a handful of times. The V gene is TRBV20-1, the J gene TRBJ1-1; D ambiguous. The germline gives CDR1 DFQATT, CDR2 SNEGSKA (reference sequence). V lost 0 bases and J 1 base, leaving 15 bases between the germline ends. The CDR3 sequence is 16 residues long. This CDR3 reads CSARDLMGSENTEAFF. As DNA, the CDR3 is TGCAGTGCTAGAGATCTCATGGGTTCAGAGAACACTGAAGCTTTCTTT.

This chain joins TRBV5-1 and TRBJ2-1; 8 bases agree with TRBD1. V lost 2 bases, J lost 9 bases, and 1 base stayed unmatched. Per the germline V gene, CDR1 is SGHRS and CDR2 is YFSETQ. There are 12 residues in the CDR3. The CDR3 loop reads CASSLTGGEQFF. DNA for the CDR3: TGCGCCAGCAGCTTAACAGGGGGTGAGCAGTTCTTC.

This chain links TRBV5-1 with TRBJ1-1; 10 bases match TRBD1. The CDR3 loop spans 15 amino acids. Germline CDR1 and CDR2: SGHRS and YFSETQ. J was trimmed by 4 bases and V by 4 bases; bases with no gene match: 7. CDR3 sequence (DNA): TGCGCCAGCAGCCCTCGACAGGGGGCGGTCACTGAAGCTTTCTTT. This sequence encodes CASSPRQGAVTEAFF.

The table lists this clonotype with a few counts. The gene calls are TRBV4-3 and TRBJ2-2; D is unresolved. Germline V gene lookup returns CDR1 LGHNA and CDR2 YSLEER. The CDR3 has 13 amino acids. Trimming left V 4 bases short and J 1 base short, with 4 bases between. CDR3 loop: CASSRQNTGELFF. The CDR3 DNA is TGCGCCAGCAGCCGACAGAACACCGGGGAGCTGTTTTTT.

This clonotype has a handful of counts. V usage is TRBV6-6 and J usage is TRBJ1-3, with D possibly matching TRBD1 (6 bases). CDR1 and CDR2 (germline): MNHNY, SVGAGI (reference sequence). With 6 bases removed from V and 0 bases from J, the gap between germline ends came to 9 bases. The CDR3 is 14 amino acids. CDR3 bases: TGTGCCAGCAGGAGGGGGTTCTCTGGAAACACCATATATTTT. Translation: CASRRGFSGNTIYF.

The table lists this clonotype with many counts. The chain couples TRBV6-4 to TRBJ2-1, with 10 bases fitting TRBD1. J gave up 9 bases and V 9 bases, and 8 bases lay outside the gene matches. CDR1 is MRHNA and CDR2 is SNTAGT in the germline V gene. The CDR3 has 13 amino acids. CDR3 region: CASSGTGVGEQFF. CDR3 nucleotide sequence: TGTGCCAGTTCCGGGACAGGGGTCGGTGAGCAGTTCTTC.

The table lists this clonotype with a few counts. This chain links TRBV25-1 with TRBJ2-2, with D unresolved. There are 15 residues in the CDR3. CDR1 is MGHDK, CDR2 SYGVNS, per germline. Between the trimmed V and J ends, which lost 0 bases and 3 bases, there was a span of 8 bases. The CDR3 spells CASSEYYQDTGELFF. In DNA, the CDR3 is TGTGCCAGCAGTGAATATTACCAAGACACCGGGGAGCTGTTTTTT.

This clonotype was counted only a few times. This sequence joins TRBV11-2 and TRBJ1-2, with D possibly TRBD1 on 5 matching bases. The CDR3 totals 11 residues. The germline gives CDR1 SGHAT, CDR2 FQNNGV. V was shortened by 9 bases and J by 8 bases, with 13 bases between the two germline ends. CDR3 in amino acids: CASRDQRGYTF. The DNA of the CDR3 is TGTGCCAGTAGGGACCAGCGGGGCTACACCTTC.

This clonotype was picked up a small number of times. The V call is TRBV18, the J call TRBJ2-5; tentative D call: TRBD2 (7 bases). This CDR3 contains 15 residues. The V end lost 0 bases, the J end lost 4 bases, and 12 bases lay between the germline ends. Germline V lookup: CDR1 KGHSH, CDR2 LQKENI. The DNA for the CDR3 is TGTGCCAGCTCACCACCCCGGGGGGCAGGAGAGACCCAGTACTTC. Protein product: CASSPPRGAGETQYF.

This clonotype occurred many times. CDR3 protein: CASSFTGQGGYGYTF. The CDR3 region has the DNA TGTGCCAGCAGTTTTACGGGACAGGGAGGCTATGGCTACACCTTC. The chain is built from TRBV12-3 or TRBV12-4 and TRBJ1-2, with 9 bases aligning to TRBD1. Trimming took 3 bases from V and 4 from J; bases not matched to a gene: 6. The CDR3 length is 15 residues.

This clonotype was counted between two and nine times. The chain employs TRBV7-9 and TRBJ1-4; D is undetermined. The CDR3 contains 14 residues. Trimming removed 8 bases at V and 4 bases at J, with 14 bases between. Germline-derived CDR1 and CDR2 are SEHNR and FQNEAQ (reference sequence). The CDR3 spells CASRARQVNEKLFF. CDR3 coding DNA: TGTGCCAGCCGGGCCCGACAAGTTAATGAAAAACTGTTTTTT. The full variable domain, in which reference TRBV7-9 and TRBJ1-4 provide the parts outside the CDR3, is DTGVSQNPRHKITKRGQNVTFRCDPISEHNRLYWYRQTLGQGPEFLTYFQNEAQLEKSRLLSDRFSAERPKGSFSTLEIQRTEQGDSAMYLCASRARQVNEKLFFGSGTQLSVL.

This chain connects TRBV18 to TRBJ2-1, with D perhaps TRBD2 (6 bases). The V end lost 6 bases, the J end lost 10 bases, and 16 bases lay between the germline ends. From germline, CDR1 is KGHSH and CDR2 LQKENI. The CDR3 sequence is 13 residues long. CDR3 bases: TGTGCCAGCTCCACCGCGAGGCGGGGCGAGCAGTTCTTC. Residues: CASSTARRGEQFF.

J is TRBJ2-7 and V is TRBV21-1; no check of the table's D call, TRBD1, against the DNA was made. TRBV21-1 has pseudogene status. This CDR3 is built from 14 residues. The CDR3 bases are TGTGCCAGCAGCCCCGGGACAACCCTCTACGAGCAGTACTTC. Its protein is CASSPGTTLYEQYF.

The chain uses TRBV7-8 and TRBJ2-5; 14 nucleotides align to TRBD2. V lost 5 bases, J lost 3 bases, and 11 bases stayed unmatched. The CDR3 is 18 residues long. CDR1 and CDR2 (germline): SGHVS, FQNEAQ. In DNA, the CDR3 is TGTGCCAGCAGCGCAGTCCGACTAGCGGGGGGGCCAAAAGAGACCCAGTACTTC. Residues: CASSAVRLAGGPKETQYF.

This rearrangement joins TRBV5-1 to TRBJ2-1; 9 bases match TRBD1. CDR3 length: 15 residues. J gave up 4 bases and V 4 bases, and 6 bases lay outside the gene matches. Germline V lookup: CDR1 SGHRS, CDR2 YFSETQ. DNA of the CDR3: TGCGCCAGCAGCCACCGGACAGGGGTTTACAATGAGCAGTTCTTC. Encoded protein: CASSHRTGVYNEQFF.

The genes are TRBV25-1 and TRBJ1-1; D gene unclear. Germline V lookup: CDR1 MGHDK, CDR2 SYGVNS. The CDR3 consists of 11 residues. The ends were cut back, 3 bases at V and 5 bases at J, with 4 bases in the middle. CDR3 region: CASSDRTEAFF. The CDR3 nucleotides read TGTGCCAGCAGTGATCGTACTGAAGCTTTCTTT.

This clonotype was seen only a few times. V is TRBV12-3 or TRBV12-4 and J is TRBJ2-2, with 10 bases fitting TRBD1. The CDR3 totals 14 residues. V lost 5 bases and J lost 7; bases outside the gene matches: 4. The CDR3 region is CASSTDRGIGELFF. CDR3 in DNA: TGTGCCAGCAGTACGGACAGGGGGATCGGGGAGCTGTTTTTT.

Many counts were recorded for this clonotype. This chain links TRBV24-1 with TRBJ2-5, with 7 positions matching TRBD1. CDR1 and CDR2 (germline): KGHDR, SFDVKD. The V and J ends lost 3 bases and 5 bases, in that order; junction bases with no gene match: 11. The CDR3 has 16 residues. Here the CDR3 reads CATSDRQGRRSETQYF. CDR3 coding DNA: TGTGCCACCAGTGATCGACAGGGAAGACGATCGGAGACCCAGTACTTC.

The sample holds a few counts of this clonotype. Here the CDR3 reads CASSVNSGGPNTGELFF. The DNA of the CDR3 is TGTGCCAGCAGCGTAAATAGCGGGGGACCAAACACCGGGGAGCTGTTTTTT. V is TRBV9 and J is TRBJ2-2; 9 bases are a match to TRBD2. Germline CDR1 and CDR2: SGDLS and YYNGEE. J gave up 2 bases and V 1 base, and 6 bases lay outside the gene matches. CDR3 size: 17 residues.

The chain carries TRBV28 and TRBJ2-7, with 15 bases lining up with TRBD2. In germline, CDR1 is MDHEN, CDR2 SYDVKM. CDR3 size: 18 residues. V trimming: 5 bases; J trimming: 0 bases; junction bases outside the gene matches: 8. This CDR3 is CASSIGTSGGLSSYEQYV. In DNA form, the CDR3 reads TGTGCCAGCAGTATCGGGACTAGCGGGGGGCTGAGCTCCTACGAGCAGTACGTC.

This clonotype was counted ten times or more. The chain's CDR3 is CASSVVAGAPDTQYF. CDR3 sequence (DNA): TGTGCCAGCAGCGTAGTAGCGGGGGCCCCAGATACGCAGTATTTT. This sequence joins TRBV9 and TRBJ2-3; the match to TRBD2 covers 9 bases. V lost 0 bases, J lost 4 bases, and 3 bases stayed unmatched. CDR3 size: 15 residues. Germline V gives CDR1 SGDLS, CDR2 YYNGEE.